The 4 T cell receptor beta chains below all came from one sample that was sequenced in a study of blood T cell repertoires in COVID-19. Method: immunoSEQ multiplex PCR; TCRdb's copy keeps in-frame clones and lacks some. There are some 180,000 clones in the sample; around 80% occur only once, and around 13% lies in the top ten. Sequenced sample: peripheral blood. The receptors originated from a human donor in a cohort sampled during active COVID-19.

The rearrangement uses TRBV7-9 and TRBJ2-2, with TRBD1 as a possible D gene (6 bases). The CDR3 consists of 16 residues. Germline V lookup: CDR1 SEHNR, CDR2 FQNEAQ (reference sequence). The V gene lost 10 bases and the J gene lost 0 bases, with 18 bases spanning the gap. The CDR3 DNA sequence: TGTGCCACCAGGGGACATATGAACGCGAACACCGGGGAGCTGTTTTTT. As protein: CATRGHMNANTGELFF.

The chain combines TRBV19 with TRBJ2-1; 11 nucleotides align to TRBD1. CDR3 length: 15 residues. CDR1 LNHDA and CDR2 SQIVND come from the germline V gene (reference sequence). V gave up 6 bases and J gave up 3 bases; unmatched junction bases: 4. The CDR3 bases are TGTGCCAGTAGGCCCGGGACAGGGGGCTACAATGAGCAGTTCTTC. Protein product: CASRPGTGGYNEQFF.

This CDR3 reads CASSLSPQPERYEQYF. Written as DNA, the CDR3 is TGTGCCAGCAGTTTATCGCCACAGCCCGAGCGGTACGAGCAGTACTTC. The genes are TRBV27 and TRBJ2-7; a possible D gene is TRBD2 (5 bases). This CDR3 has 16 residues. Trimming took off 0 bases at V and 4 bases at J, with 16 bases between the two ends. The germline V gene has CDR1 MNHEY and CDR2 SMNVEV (reference sequence).

The chain employs TRBV3-1 (or the pseudogene TRBV3-2) and TRBJ2-7; perhaps TRBD2 as D (7 bases). V was trimmed by 0 bases and J by 4 bases, leaving 16 bases between them. The CDR3 length is 16 residues. Germline CDR1 LGHDT, CDR2 YNNKEL (reference sequence). The CDR3 loop reads CASSQEGGGRGYEQYF. In nucleotides, the CDR3 is TGTGCCAGCAGCCAAGAGGGGGGCGGGAGAGGATACGAGCAGTACTTC.